The rows below give T cell receptor beta chains drawn from one sample of a study of identifying expanded T cells in peripheral blood. The repertoire was sequenced with immunoSEQ multiplex PCR; TCRdb's copy has only in-frame clones and lacks some. The data show about 58,000 clones, around nine tenths seen once. The sample comprised blood. The receptors derive from a person aged 18 to 75 in good health. Both conserved end residues are part of each CDR3. A D gene is named only where the DNA matches it firmly. A clone size is listed for some rows: how often the clone was seen (once, few, many), or a class if it is expanded.

clone_size: NA; j_call: TRBJ2-7; d_call: NA; v_call: TRBV20-1; cdr3_nt: TGCAGTGTCCGGGGGTCCTACGAGCAGTACTTC; cdr3_aa: CSVRGSYEQYF
clone_size: NA; j_call: TRBJ2-7; d_call: TRBD1; v_call: TRBV29-1; cdr3_nt: TGCAGCGTTGCGACAGGGGTCTACGAGCAGTACTTC; cdr3_aa: CSVATGVYEQYF
clone_size: NA; j_call: TRBJ1-3; d_call: NA; v_call: TRBV28; cdr3_nt: TGTGGGACGGGGCGGCCCTCTGGAAACACCATATATTTT; cdr3_aa: CGTGRPSGNTIYF
clone_size: NA; j_call: TRBJ2-7; d_call: TRBD1; v_call: TRBV7-9; cdr3_nt: TGTGCCAGCAGCCCAGTGGGGACAGGGCTCTACGAGCAGTACTTC; cdr3_aa: CASSPVGTGLYEQYF
clone_size: once; j_call: TRBJ1-1; d_call: TRBD1; v_call: TRBV19; cdr3_nt: TGTGCCAGTAGTATCACCGGGACAGGGGCGGTTGAAGCTTTCTTT; cdr3_aa: CASSITGTGAVEAFF
clone_size: few; j_call: TRBJ2-1; d_call: NA; v_call: TRBV21-1; cdr3_nt: TGTGCCAGCAGCTCCCGAATTACTGAGCAGTTCTTC; cdr3_aa: CASSSRITEQFF
clone_size: NA; j_call: TRBJ1-6; d_call: NA; v_call: TRBV7-2; cdr3_nt: TGTGCCAGCAGCGAGGATCATAATTCACCCCTCCACTTT; cdr3_aa: CASSEDHNSPLHF
clone_size: NA; j_call: TRBJ1-1; d_call: NA; v_call: TRBV10-2; cdr3_nt: TGCGCCAGCAGGGGCGCCCCGGGAACTGAAGCTTTCTTT; cdr3_aa: CASRGAPGTEAFF
clone_size: NA; j_call: TRBJ2-3; d_call: NA; v_call: TRBV30; cdr3_nt: TGTGCCTGGAGTGTAGGGGGGACCTGGGTAGATACGCAGTATTTT; cdr3_aa: CAWSVGGTWVDTQYF
clone_size: NA; j_call: TRBJ2-7; d_call: TRBD1; v_call: TRBV18; cdr3_nt: TGTGCCAGCTCACCTCGCGAAGGACAGGGGGGCTACGAGCAGTACTTC; cdr3_aa: CASSPREGQGGYEQYF
clone_size: once; j_call: TRBJ2-4; d_call: NA; v_call: TRBV5-1; cdr3_nt: TGCGCCAGCTCACCCAGCAAAGCCAAAAACATTCAGTACTTC; cdr3_aa: CASSPSKAKNIQYF
clone_size: NA; j_call: TRBJ2-5; d_call: NA; v_call: TRBV15; cdr3_nt: TGTGCCACCAGCAGACGCGGATCCCAAGAGACCCAGTACTTC; cdr3_aa: CATSRRGSQETQYF
clone_size: NA; j_call: TRBJ1-1; d_call: TRBD1; v_call: TRBV29-1; cdr3_nt: TGCAGCTACGAGTTCTCTGGGACAGGGGGAAAGACTGAAGCTTTCTTT; cdr3_aa: CSYEFSGTGGKTEAFF
clone_size: NA; j_call: TRBJ2-5; d_call: NA; v_call: TRBV9; cdr3_nt: TGTGCCAGCAGCGTAGTAGCACTCGGGGAGACCCAGTACTTC; cdr3_aa: CASSVVALGETQYF
clone_size: NA; j_call: TRBJ2-7; d_call: NA; v_call: TRBV19; cdr3_nt: TGTGCCAGTAGTATCGGTCTTCCTTACGAGCAGTACTTC; cdr3_aa: CASSIGLPYEQYF
clone_size: NA; j_call: TRBJ1-3; d_call: NA; v_call: TRBV7-2; cdr3_nt: TGTGCCAGCAGCGGTTCACGAACAACTGGAAACACCATATATTTT; cdr3_aa: CASSGSRTTGNTIYF
clone_size: NA; j_call: TRBJ1-6; d_call: NA; v_call: TRBV5-8; cdr3_nt: TGTGCCAGCAGTTCCGAGGTTTCACCCCTCCACTTT; cdr3_aa: CASSSEVSPLHF
clone_size: NA; j_call: TRBJ1-2; d_call: NA; v_call: TRBV29-1; cdr3_nt: TGCAGCGTTGAGGTCACAGATTTAGTCTACACCTTC; cdr3_aa: CSVEVTDLVYTF
clone_size: NA; j_call: TRBJ2-5; d_call: NA; v_call: TRBV5-1; cdr3_nt: TGCGCCAGCAGCTTGACGGGGAAAGAGACCCAGTACTTC; cdr3_aa: CASSLTGKETQYF
clone_size: NA; j_call: TRBJ1-1; d_call: TRBD1; v_call: TRBV10-3; cdr3_nt: TGTGCCATCAGTGAGTTCGGACAGGGGGGGTCAGCTGAAGCTTTCTTT; cdr3_aa: CAISEFGQGGSAEAFF
clone_size: NA; j_call: TRBJ1-1; d_call: TRBD1; v_call: TRBV5-1; cdr3_nt: TGCGCCAGCAGCGTACAGGGGACCGTGAACACTGAAGCTTTCTTT; cdr3_aa: CASSVQGTVNTEAFF
clone_size: NA; j_call: TRBJ1-1; d_call: TRBD1; v_call: TRBV4-2; cdr3_nt: TGTGCCAGCAGCCAATCAGGGGGGACTGAAGCTTTCTTT; cdr3_aa: CASSQSGGTEAFF
clone_size: NA; j_call: TRBJ2-4; d_call: NA; v_call: TRBV5-8; cdr3_nt: TGTGCCAGCAGCTCCCTCAGGGGCTCCGAGTCGGGTGACATTCAGTACTTC; cdr3_aa: CASSSLRGSESGDIQYF
clone_size: NA; j_call: TRBJ2-7; d_call: TRBD1; v_call: TRBV10-2; cdr3_nt: TGCGCCAGCAGTGACGCGGGACAGGGCTACGAGCAGTACTTC; cdr3_aa: CASSDAGQGYEQYF
clone_size: NA; j_call: TRBJ2-7; d_call: NA; v_call: TRBV7-2; cdr3_nt: TGTGCCAGCAGTTCTGTTCCCCTCGAGCAGTACTTC; cdr3_aa: CASSSVPLEQYF
clone_size: NA; j_call: TRBJ1-1; d_call: NA; v_call: TRBV18; cdr3_nt: TGTGCCAGCTCACCGCAGGGGAACACTGAAGCTTTCTTT; cdr3_aa: CASSPQGNTEAFF
clone_size: NA; j_call: TRBJ1-1; d_call: NA; v_call: TRBV1; cdr3_nt: TGCACCAGCAGCCAAGGAACCCGCGCGGTACAGGGGGTAAACACTGAAGCTTTCTTT; cdr3_aa: CTSSQGTRAVQGVNTEAFF
clone_size: NA; j_call: TRBJ1-1; d_call: NA; v_call: TRBV5-1; cdr3_nt: TGCGCCAGCAGCTTCTTCGGGGGGGCGAACACTGAAGCTTTCTTT; cdr3_aa: CASSFFGGANTEAFF